The clone carrying this T cell receptor beta chain appeared a few times. Antigen unknown. Expressed TCRB transcripts were sequenced after all isolated RNA was converted to cDNA. Libraries were prepared by immunoSEQ multiplex PCR; TCRdb keeps only in-frame clonotypes and omits some of them. The sample comprises about 360,000 clones, over 10% of which are singletons, and 0.017% rests with the top ten. The trim removed 7 bases at V and 3 bases at J, leaving 9 bases unmatched. CDR3 length equals 16 residues. CDR1 and CDR2 (germline): MNHNY, SVGAGI (reference sequence). The data originate from a study of beta chain features in type 1 diabetes. Notes on the study in general: The naive, central memory and Treg TCRB repertoires looked more alike in patients than they did in healthy donors. Shorter templates may be favored by PCR, equally so in patients and controls.

This clonotype originated in a man aged 18 to 30 in good health. Sequenced: naive CD4+ T cells from blood. The rearrangement joins TRBV6-6 to TRBJ2-4; 10 nucleotides align to TRBD1. The DNA for the CDR3 is TGTGCCAGCATCAAATACCGGGACAGGGGCAAAAACATTCAGTACTTC. It specifies CASIKYRDRGKNIQYF.